The rows below give T cell receptor beta chains drawn from one sample of a study of CD4+ T cells in melanoma. Assay: immunoSEQ multiplex PCR; the TCRdb copy retains only in-frame clones and omits some. The table records some 110,000 clones, about 90% of them present only once. Sequenced: peripheral blood. These receptor sequences come from a human donor with melanoma. Both conserved end residues are part of each CDR3. D genes are given only for firm matches. Not all rows give a size; the values are once, few, many and, for expanded clones, a class.

TRBV7-2	-	-	TRBJ2-3	CASSRRLTDTQYF	TGTGCCAGCAGCCGACGTCTAACAGATACGCAGTATTTT
TRBV27	-	TRBD2	TRBJ2-3	CASSLQAGGARGTQYF	TGTGCCAGCAGTTTACAGGCGGGGGGGGCTCGTGGTACGCAGTATTTT
TRBV6-1	-	-	TRBJ2-7	CASSESGGRYYEQYF	TGTGCCAGCAGTGAAAGTGGGGGACGATACTACGAGCAGTACTTC
TRBV5-1	-	-	TRBJ1-2	CASSLDPAGYYGYTF	TGCGCCAGCAGCTTGGATCCGGCAGGCTACTATGGCTACACCTTC
TRBV28	-	-	TRBJ2-5	CASAGQRSETQYF	TGTGCCAGCGCCGGACAACGATCAGAGACCCAGTACTTC
TRBV5-4	-	-	TRBJ2-6	CASSLGGAGANVLTF	TGTGCCAGCAGCTTGGGAGGGGCCGGGGCCAACGTCCTGACTTTC
TRBV7-3	-	-	TRBJ2-1	CASSLGGRMSFNEQFF	TGTGCCAGCAGCTTAGGGGGGCGTATGTCCTTCAATGAGCAGTTCTTC
TRBV19	-	TRBD1	TRBJ1-5	CASSRGIGQVNQPQHF	TGTGCCAGTAGTAGGGGGATAGGACAGGTCAATCAGCCCCAGCATTTT
TRBV2	-	-	TRBJ2-2	CASSVGRRSTGELFF	TGTGCCAGCAGTGTAGGGCGACGAAGTACCGGGGAGCTGTTTTTT
TRBV6-1	-	-	TRBJ2-5	CASRGTAEVQETQYF	TGTGCCAGCAGAGGGACGGCAGAAGTCCAAGAGACCCAGTACTTC
TRBV27	-	-	TRBJ1-2	CASGDGYNYGYTF	TGTGCCAGCGGTGACGGCTATAACTATGGCTACACCTTC
TRBV5-1	-	-	TRBJ2-3	CASSTDRPGTDTQYF	TGCGCCAGCAGCACCGACAGGCCAGGCACAGATACGCAGTATTTT
TRBV4-2	-	TRBD2	TRBJ2-3	CASSQDGGAGAPPDTQYF	TGTGCCAGCAGCCAAGATGGCGGTGCGGGAGCTCCCCCAGATACGCAGTATTTT
TRBV5-6	-	-	TRBJ2-7	CASSSDPGAEQYF	TGTGCCAGCAGTTCGGACCCAGGGGCCGAGCAGTACTTC
TRBV7-8	-	-	TRBJ1-6	CASSQRDYGSPLHF	TGTGCCAGCAGCCAGAGGGACTATGGCTCACCCCTCCACTTT
TRBV7-2	-	-	TRBJ2-2	CASRRNQGTGELFF	TGTGCCAGCAGACGGAACCAGGGAACCGGGGAGCTGTTTTTT
TRBV19	-	TRBD1	TRBJ1-5	CATEAKGQLNQPQHF	TGTGCCACTGAAGCCAAGGGACAGCTCAATCAGCCCCAGCATTTT
TRBV7-9	-	TRBD1	TRBJ2-5	CASSAQGYQETQYF	TGTGCCAGCAGCGCACAGGGGTACCAAGAGACCCAGTACTTC
TRBV18	-	-	TRBJ1-6	CASSQGGDVSPLHF	TGTGCCAGCTCACAAGGCGGAGACGTTTCACCCCTCCACTTT
TRBV27	-	TRBD1	TRBJ1-4	CASSTDRGQGKLFF	TGTGCCAGCAGTACAGACAGGGGGCAGGGAAAACTGTTTTTT
TRBV20-1	-	-	TRBJ1-2	CSASFRVYTF	TGCAGTGCTTCGTTCAGGGTCTACACCTTC
TRBV10-2	-	TRBD1	TRBJ1-4	CASRATGVGNEKLFF	TGCGCCAGCAGGGCAACAGGGGTGGGGAATGAAAAACTGTTTTTT
TRBV19	-	-	TRBJ2-4	CASSRTREGDLAKNIQYF	TGTGCCAGTAGCCGGACCCGGGAAGGGGACCTAGCCAAAAACATTCAGTACTTC
TRBV19	-	-	TRBJ2-2	CASSMGGPTGELFF	TGTGCCAGTAGTATGGGGGGGCCCACCGGGGAGCTGTTTTTT
TRBV5-1	-	-	TRBJ2-5	CASSVWTDQETQYF	TGCGCCAGCAGCGTATGGACGGACCAAGAGACCCAGTACTTC
TRBV6-6	-	-	TRBJ1-2	CASNLGSLYGYTF	TGTGCCAGCAACCTAGGGAGTCTCTATGGCTACACCTTC
TRBV9	-	TRBD1	TRBJ2-5	CASSVEGAETQYF	TGTGCCAGCAGCGTAGAGGGGGCGGAGACCCAGTACTTC
TRBV29-1	-	TRBD2	TRBJ2-1	CSASGGYNEQFF	TGCAGCGCTAGCGGGGGCTACAATGAGCAGTTCTTC
TRBV7-3	-	-	TRBJ2-2	CASSRLPPQGGTGELFF	TGTGCCAGCAGCCGACTCCCCCCACAGGGGGGGACCGGGGAGCTGTTTTTT
TRBV28	-	-	TRBJ2-2	CASSPSGNTGELFF	TGTGCCAGCAGTCCTTCGGGGAACACCGGGGAGCTGTTTTTT
TRBV15	-	-	TRBJ1-5	CATSRDPEQPQHF	TGTGCCACCAGCAGAGATCCGGAACAGCCCCAGCATTTT
TRBV4-1	-	-	TRBJ2-5	CASSHGYQETQYF	TGCGCCAGCAGCCACGGATACCAAGAGACCCAGTACTTC
TRBV15	-	TRBD1	TRBJ1-2	CATSRLGQSYGYTF	TGTGCCACCAGCAGATTGGGACAGTCCTATGGCTACACCTTC
TRBV27	-	-	TRBJ1-1	CASRPSTRTEAFF	TGTGCCAGCAGGCCTTCAACGCGAACTGAAGCTTTCTTT
TRBV7-9	-	TRBD1	TRBJ2-2	CATRTGDSTGELFF	TGTGCCACACGGACAGGAGACTCGACCGGGGAGCTGTTTTTT
TRBV6-6	once	TRBD1	TRBJ2-5	CASSWTGLQETQYF	TGTGCCAGCAGTTGGACAGGGCTCCAAGAGACCCAGTACTTC
TRBV7-9	-	TRBD2	TRBJ2-7	CASSLAGGLDEQYF	TGTGCCAGCAGCTTGGCGGGGGGGCTTGACGAGCAGTACTTC
TRBV7-6	-	-	TRBJ1-3	CASSTRRGSGNTIYF	TGTGCCAGCAGCACCCGACGCGGGTCTGGAAACACCATATATTTT
TRBV19	-	-	TRBJ2-2	CASSGTLTGELFF	TGTGCCAGTAGTGGGACGCTTACCGGGGAGCTGTTTTTT
TRBV21-1	-	-	TRBJ2-7	CASSKQAGVAYEQYF	TGTGCCAGCAGCAAACAAGCAGGGGTGGCCTACGAGCAGTACTTC
TRBV27	once	TRBD1	TRBJ2-7	CASSGTGVSYEQYF	TGTGCCAGCAGTGGGACAGGGGTCTCCTACGAGCAGTACTTC
TRBV25-1	-	-	TRBJ2-3	CASSKGFGAPDTQYF	TGTGCCAGCAGTAAGGGGTTTGGGGCCCCGGATACGCAGTATTTT
TRBV7-2	-	TRBD2	TRBJ2-7	CASSSRAGLAGGGTYEQYF	TGTGCCAGCAGCTCACGCGCGGGACTAGCGGGGGGTGGGACCTACGAGCAGTACTTC
TRBV7-7	-	TRBD2	TRBJ2-5	CASSLSGTRQETQYF	TGTGCCAGCAGCCTCTCCGGGACTAGGCAAGAGACCCAGTACTTC
TRBV5-1	-	-	TRBJ2-7	CASSPGAQGEQYF	TGCGCCAGCAGCCCGGGAGCCCAGGGGGAGCAGTACTTC
TRBV6-1	-	-	TRBJ1-3	CASSGESGNTIYF	TGTGCCAGCAGCGGGGAGTCTGGAAACACCATATATTTT
TRBV2	once	TRBD2	TRBJ2-7	CASSGLAGVSYEQYF	TGTGCCAGCAGTGGACTAGCGGGGGTGTCCTACGAGCAGTACTTC
TRBV7-9	once	-	TRBJ2-2	CASSLVVVGTGELFF	TGTGCCAGCAGCTTAGTCGTAGTCGGTACCGGGGAGCTGTTTTTT
TRBV7-8	-	-	TRBJ1-2	CASSLRGAGEGYGYTF	TGTGCCAGCAGCTTAAGGGGGGCAGGGGAGGGTTATGGCTACACCTTC
TRBV18	-	TRBD2	TRBJ2-7	CASSLTGGLYEQYF	TGTGCCAGCTCACTTACGGGGGGACTTTACGAGCAGTACTTC
TRBV28	-	-	TRBJ2-7	CASGGGGSSYEQYF	TGTGCCAGCGGTGGTGGGGGGAGCTCCTACGAGCAGTACTTC